This is a list of T cell receptor beta chains from one sample in a study of control samples from healthy donors and cancer patients. Measured with immunoSEQ multiplex PCR; TCRdb has only the in-frame clones, and not every one. The data hold some 150,000 clones, with approximately 91% observed a single time. Sequenced: blood. These TCRs come from a man aged 25-45 years in good health. Both conserved end residues are part of each CDR3. The D gene is left open where the match is weak. Clone size is shown for a subset of rows, as once, few, many or a class of expanded clone.

V,J,size,D,DNA,CDR3
TRBV7-3,TRBJ2-3,.,TRBD2,TGTGCCAGCAGGTCTACTAGCGGGGGCCTCACAGATACGCAGTATTTT,CASRSTSGGLTDTQYF
TRBV7-9,TRBJ2-5,.,.,TGTGCCAGCAGCCCCACGCTAGAGACCCAGTACTTC,CASSPTLETQYF
TRBV6-4,TRBJ1-6,once,.,TGTGCCGGACGAGAGGGAGATAATTCACCCCTCCACTTT,CAGREGDNSPLHF
TRBV7-3,TRBJ2-2,.,.,TGTGCCAGCAGCTTACGCGGAACAGGGTATACCGGGGAGCTGTTTTTT,CASSLRGTGYTGELFF
TRBV19,TRBJ1-2,.,.,TGTGCCAGTAGTATCGTGGACAGTCCCAGCTATGGCTACACCTTC,CASSIVDSPSYGYTF
TRBV27,TRBJ2-3,.,.,TGTGCCAGCAGTTTACAGGGTGCAGATACGCAGTATTTT,CASSLQGADTQYF
TRBV24-1,TRBJ2-5,.,TRBD1,TGTGCCACCAGTGATGCTACCTGGACAGGGCGTCAAGAGACCCAGTACTTC,CATSDATWTGRQETQYF
TRBV9,TRBJ2-2,once,.,TGTGCCAGCAGCGTAGTGGCGGGGAACACCGGGGAGCTGTTTTTT,CASSVVAGNTGELFF
TRBV12-3/TRBV12-4,TRBJ1-1,.,.,TGTGCCAGCAGCATGGGGAAAAACACTGAAGCTTTCTTT,CASSMGKNTEAFF
TRBV6-5,TRBJ2-1,.,.,TGTGCCAGCATGAACAGGGTCGATGAGCAGTTCTTC,CASMNRVDEQFF
TRBV19,TRBJ2-7,.,TRBD1,TGTGCCAGTAGTTCCGGACAGGGCCTGTCCTACGAGCAGTACTTC,CASSSGQGLSYEQYF
TRBV2,TRBJ2-1,.,.,TGTGCCAGCGGCCGACAAGACGGCGATGAGCAGTTCTTC,CASGRQDGDEQFF
TRBV27,TRBJ2-3,.,TRBD2,TGTGCCAGCCGCAGGGAGCGGGGGGTAACCCGGGATACGCAGTATTTT,CASRRERGVTRDTQYF
TRBV6-4,TRBJ1-4,.,.,TGTGCCAGCAGTGACTCGGTGGGGAAGAAACTGTTTTTT,CASSDSVGKKLFF
TRBV25-1,TRBJ2-7,few,TRBD2,TGTGCCAGCAGTGACTACAGACTAGCGGGGGGCTACGAGCAGTACTTC,CASSDYRLAGGYEQYF
TRBV6-1,TRBJ1-3,.,.,TGTGCCAGCAGTGAAGCCTGGCCAGTTCCCTCTGGAAACACCATATATTTT,CASSEAWPVPSGNTIYF
TRBV2,TRBJ2-3,once,TRBD2,TGTGCCAGCAGCGCGGGGGATTTCTCAGATACGCAGTATTTT,CASSAGDFSDTQYF
TRBV6-1,TRBJ1-6,.,.,TGTGCCAGCAGTGAAGCGCACGGGGGGGCGCCACCCCTCCACTTT,CASSEAHGGAPPLHF
TRBV6-5,TRBJ2-2,.,.,TGTGCCAGCAGTTACTCGGGTTCCGGGGAGCTGTTTTTT,CASSYSGSGELFF
TRBV27,TRBJ1-1,.,.,TGTGCCAGCAGTTTCGCCCAAAGTAGGGGCACTGAAGCTTTCTTT,CASSFAQSRGTEAFF
TRBV29-1,TRBJ2-7,.,.,TGCAGCGTGAGAACCGGGACTCCCTACGAGCAGTACTTC,CSVRTGTPYEQYF